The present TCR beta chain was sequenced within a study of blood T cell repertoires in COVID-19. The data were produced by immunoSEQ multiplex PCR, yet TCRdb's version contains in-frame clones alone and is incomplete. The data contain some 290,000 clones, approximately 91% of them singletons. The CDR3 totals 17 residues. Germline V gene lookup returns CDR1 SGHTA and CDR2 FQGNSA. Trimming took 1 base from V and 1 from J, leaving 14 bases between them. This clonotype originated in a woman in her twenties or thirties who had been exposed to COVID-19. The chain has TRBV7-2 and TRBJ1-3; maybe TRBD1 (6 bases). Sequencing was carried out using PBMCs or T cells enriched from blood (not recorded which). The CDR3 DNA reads TGTGCCAGCAGCTTAGAGGGGGGGAGCCTTTCTGGAAACACCATATATTTT. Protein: CASSLEGGSLSGNTIYF.